Listed below are T cell receptor beta chains from one sample, sequenced in a study of patients and donors after allogeneic stem cell transplantation. TCRdb analysed the RT-PCR reads with MiXCR anew, one entry per CDR3 protein. The sample lists 400,000 to 450,000 distinct CDR3 sequences, roughly 17% occurring once. The specimen sequenced was blood, either unsorted or a sorted T cell fraction (not recorded which). The receptors were sampled from a human donor who was either an allogeneic HSCT recipient or a stem cell or donor lymphocyte infusion donor (not recorded which). It is not recorded whose cells these are; they may come from a transplant donor. Both conserved end residues are trimmed from each CDR3. Fields, in order: J gene, V gene, CDR3 protein.

TRBJ2-7,TRBV6-1,ASSRSLGYEQY
TRBJ1-4,TRBV18,ASSPKDRASLF
TRBJ2-1,TRBV6-2/TRBV6-3,ASRPGGAGQF
TRBJ2-5,TRBV7-9,ASSLIVTAQETQY
TRBJ1-1,TRBV5-6,ASSLPGQGIAEAF
TRBJ2-2,TRBV7-2,ASSFQGRVTGELF
TRBJ1-1,TRBV28,ASSSGSRGQKAEAF
TRBJ1-3,TRBV7-2,ASSKQGRNTIY
TRBJ2-7,TRBV5-1,ASSVRELDEQY
TRBJ2-2,TRBV15,ATSRDPTNTGELF
TRBJ1-6,TRBV5-1,ASSLGATGNSPLH
TRBJ2-5,TRBV4-2,ASSVPASGRNQETQY
TRBJ2-7,TRBV19,ASGRDRGFNEQY
TRBJ2-2,TRBV12-3/TRBV12-4,ASTPGLAGVGELF
TRBJ2-3,TRBV20-1,SARGARDRGTDTQY
TRBJ2-1,TRBV3-1,ASSQGVRGRKYNEQF
TRBJ2-1,TRBV15,ATSRGRENTYNEQF
TRBJ2-1,TRBV4-2,ASSQNSDTYNEQF
TRBJ2-7,TRBV27,ASSPRRFAYEQY
TRBJ2-2,TRBV24-1,ATSGTVRGELF
TRBJ2-2,TRBV5-1,ASSLCSGTVCSGELF
TRBJ2-5,TRBV4-3,ASSQTGVGYQETQY
TRBJ2-5,TRBV18,ATSGGLAGVEETQY
TRBJ1-1,TRBV6-5,ASSSPGQGWTEAF
TRBJ1-5,TRBV5-1,ASSGRTGREIGDNQPQH
TRBJ1-1,TRBV20-1,SARGPNTEAF
TRBJ2-1,TRBV14,ASSPFAGNRPRRVVDEQF
TRBJ2-7,TRBV7-3,ASSLTRPSGTHEQY
TRBJ2-7,TRBV24-1,ATSDPAATGYEQY
TRBJ2-7,TRBV18,ASASGRATYEQY
TRBJ2-4,TRBV12-3/TRBV12-4,ASSPGASAKNIQY
TRBJ2-7,TRBV14,ASSPLGTGGIVQY
TRBJ2-7,TRBV7-2,ASSVSLRTGVREQY
TRBJ1-1,TRBV14,ASSGTGWNTEAF
TRBJ2-3,TRBV18,ASSPPGADTQY
TRBJ1-2,TRBV5-1,ASSSGQGPNYGYT
TRBJ2-7,TRBV30,AWSQYGTADPYEQY
TRBJ2-7,TRBV12-3/TRBV12-4,ASSPAASSEQY
TRBJ2-3,TRBV10-3,AIQGSTDTQY
TRBJ1-1,TRBV18,ASSPKAGALNTEAF